This T cell receptor (beta chain) originates from a study of blood T cell repertoires in COVID-19. This table comes from immunoSEQ multiplex PCR, and its TCRdb copy is limited to in-frame clones, with some not included. This table holds tens of thousands of clones, around 90% found once. Per the germline V gene, CDR1 is KGHSH and CDR2 is LQKENI. V gave up 2 bases and J gave up 0 bases; unmatched junction bases: 3. The CDR3 extends over 17 amino acids. The chain joins TRBV18 to TRBJ1-5; TRBD1 aligns across 11 bases. The sample was peripheral blood. This TCR was sampled from a man between 65 and 85 years old with acute or convalescent COVID-19. CDR3 region: CASSPEDRGPSNQPQHF. Here the CDR3 DNA reads TGTGCCAGCTCACCAGAGGACAGGGGGCCTAGCAATCAGCCCCAGCATTTT. The full variable domain, completed using reference TRBV18 and TRBJ1-5, is NAGVMQNPRHLVRRRGQEARLRCSPMKGHSHVYWYRQLPEEGLKFMVYLQKENIIDESGMPKERFSAEFPKEGPSILRIQQVVRGDSAAYFCASSPEDRGPSNQPQHFGDGTRLSIL.